This TCR beta chain was captured in a study of CD8+CD57+ T cells in acquired aplastic anemia. Points from the study as a whole: Between patients and controls, over 25 CD8+ CDR3 sequences were found in common.

TCR beta VDJ and CDR3 profiling used genomic DNA as template. TCRdb called the reads again in MiXCR, with one record for every CDR3 protein. The sample lists about 290,000 distinct CDR3 sequences, approximately 58% occurring once. Worth noting for this clonotype: Its matching antigen is unknown.

Before being chosen for sequencing, patients had shown CD8+CD57+ cell expansion by flow cytometry. CDR3 size: 16 residues. Trimming at V came to 6 bases and at J to 5 bases, leaving 8 bases not matched to a gene. CDR1 and CDR2 from the germline V gene are SNHLY and FYNNEI. The sequence was obtained from a human donor with aplastic anemia. V gene TRBV2 combines with J gene TRBJ2-5; 14 nucleotides agree with TRBD2. Sequencing used sorted CD4+, CD8+, or CD8+CD57+ T cells (not recorded which) from PBMCs. CDR3 residues: CASRAGGLAGAETQYF. Written as DNA, the CDR3 is TGTGCCAGCAGGGCGGGGGGACTAGCGGGAGCTGAGACCCAGTACTTC.